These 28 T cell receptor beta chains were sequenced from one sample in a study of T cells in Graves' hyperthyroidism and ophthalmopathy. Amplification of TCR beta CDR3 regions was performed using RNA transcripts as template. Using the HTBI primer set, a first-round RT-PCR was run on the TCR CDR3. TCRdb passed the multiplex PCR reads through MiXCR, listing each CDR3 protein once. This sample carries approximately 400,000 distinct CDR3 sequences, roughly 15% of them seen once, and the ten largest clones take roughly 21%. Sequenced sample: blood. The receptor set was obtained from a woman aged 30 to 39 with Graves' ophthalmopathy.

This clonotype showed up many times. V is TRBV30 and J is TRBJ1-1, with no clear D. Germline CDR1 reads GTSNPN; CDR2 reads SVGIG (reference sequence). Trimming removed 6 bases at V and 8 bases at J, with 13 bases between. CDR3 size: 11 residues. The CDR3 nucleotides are TGTGCCTGCATTTGGTTTAGCGAAGCTTTCTTT. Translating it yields CACIWFSEAFF. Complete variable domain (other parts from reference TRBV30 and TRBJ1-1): SQTIHQWPATLVQPVGSPLSLECTVEGTSNPNLYWYRQAAGRGLQLLFYSVGIGQISSEVPQNLSASRPQDRQFILSSKKLLLSDSGFYLCACIWFSEAFFGQGTRLTVV.

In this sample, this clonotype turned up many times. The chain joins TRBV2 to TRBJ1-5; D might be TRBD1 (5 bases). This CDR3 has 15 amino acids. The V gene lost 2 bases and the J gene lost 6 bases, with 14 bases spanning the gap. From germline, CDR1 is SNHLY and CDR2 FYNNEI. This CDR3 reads CASSELWAGLQPQHF. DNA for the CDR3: TGTGCCAGCAGTGAACTTTGGGCAGGGCTTCAGCCCCAGCATTTT.

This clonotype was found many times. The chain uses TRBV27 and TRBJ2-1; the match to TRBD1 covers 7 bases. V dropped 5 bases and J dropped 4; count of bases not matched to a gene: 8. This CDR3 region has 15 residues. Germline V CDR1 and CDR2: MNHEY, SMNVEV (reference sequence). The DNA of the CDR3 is TGTGCCAGCAGTCACGAAGGGGGCTTGTACAATGAGCAGTTCTTC. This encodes CASSHEGGLYNEQFF.

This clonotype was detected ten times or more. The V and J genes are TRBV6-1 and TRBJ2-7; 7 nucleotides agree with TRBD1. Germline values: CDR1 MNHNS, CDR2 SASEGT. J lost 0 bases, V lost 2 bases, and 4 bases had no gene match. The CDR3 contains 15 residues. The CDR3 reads CASSELAGGSYEQYF. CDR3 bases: TGTGCCAGCAGTGAATTGGCAGGGGGCTCCTACGAGCAGTACTTC.

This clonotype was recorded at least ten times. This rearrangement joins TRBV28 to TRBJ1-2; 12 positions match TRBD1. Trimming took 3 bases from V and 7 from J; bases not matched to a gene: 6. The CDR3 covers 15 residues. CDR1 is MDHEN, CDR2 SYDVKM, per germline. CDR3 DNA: TGTGCCAGCAGTTTTGGGACAGGGGGCTACGCTGGCTACACCTTC. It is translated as CASSFGTGGYAGYTF.

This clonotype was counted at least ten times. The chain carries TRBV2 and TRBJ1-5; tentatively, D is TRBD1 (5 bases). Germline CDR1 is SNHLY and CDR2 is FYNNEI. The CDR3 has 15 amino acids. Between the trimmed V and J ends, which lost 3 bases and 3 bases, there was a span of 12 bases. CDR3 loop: CASSDPRGPNQPQHF. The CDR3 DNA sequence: TGTGCCAGCAGTGACCCGAGGGGCCCCAATCAGCCCCAGCATTTT.

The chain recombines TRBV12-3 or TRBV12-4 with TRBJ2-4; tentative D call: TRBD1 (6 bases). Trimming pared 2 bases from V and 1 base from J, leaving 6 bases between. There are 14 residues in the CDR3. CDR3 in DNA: TGTGCCAGCAGTTTACAGGGGGCCAAAAACATTCAGTACTTC. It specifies CASSLQGAKNIQYF.

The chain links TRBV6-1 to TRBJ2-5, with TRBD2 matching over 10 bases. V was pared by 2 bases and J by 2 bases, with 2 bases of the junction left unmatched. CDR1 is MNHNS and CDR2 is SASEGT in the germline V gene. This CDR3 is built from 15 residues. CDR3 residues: CASSELSGGQETQYF. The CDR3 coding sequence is TGTGCCAGCAGTGAACTTAGCGGGGGGCAAGAGACCCAGTACTTC.

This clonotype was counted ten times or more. This CDR3 reads CASSHSGGANNEQFF. CDR3 nucleotide sequence: TGTGCCAGCAGCCACAGCGGGGGGGCCAACAATGAGCAGTTCTTC. The chain couples TRBV3-1 to TRBJ2-1; 10 nucleotides agree with TRBD2. Germline values: CDR1 LGHDT, CDR2 YNNKEL (reference sequence). Trimming removed 3 bases from V and 5 bases from J; junction bases left unmatched: 4. The CDR3 loop spans 15 amino acids.

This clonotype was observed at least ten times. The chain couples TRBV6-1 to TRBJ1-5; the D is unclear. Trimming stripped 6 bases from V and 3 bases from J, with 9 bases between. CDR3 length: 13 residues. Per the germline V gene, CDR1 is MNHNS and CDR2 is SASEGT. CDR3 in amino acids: CASRTAVNQPQHF. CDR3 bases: TGTGCCAGCAGAACAGCGGTCAATCAGCCCCAGCATTTT.

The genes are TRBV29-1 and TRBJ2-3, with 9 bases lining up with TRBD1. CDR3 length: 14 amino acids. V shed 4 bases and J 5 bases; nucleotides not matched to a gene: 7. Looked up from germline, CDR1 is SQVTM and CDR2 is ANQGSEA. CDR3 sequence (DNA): TGCAGCGTTGTTGGGGGGACAGGGCTAGATACGCAGTATTTT. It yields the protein CSVVGGTGLDTQYF.

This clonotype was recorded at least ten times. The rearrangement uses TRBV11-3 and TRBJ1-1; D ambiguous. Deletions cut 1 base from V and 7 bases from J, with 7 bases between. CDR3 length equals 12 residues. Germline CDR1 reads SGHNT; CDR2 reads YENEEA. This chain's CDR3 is CASSLGLLEAFF. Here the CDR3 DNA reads TGTGCCAGCAGCTTAGGTCTCCTTGAAGCTTTCTTT. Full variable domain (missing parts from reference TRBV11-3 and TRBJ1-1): EAGVVQSPRYKIIEKKQPVAFWCNPISGHNTLYWYLQNLGQGPELLIRYENEEAVDDSQLPKDRFSAERLKGVDSTLKIQPAELGDSAVYLCASSLGLLEAFFGQGTRLTVV.

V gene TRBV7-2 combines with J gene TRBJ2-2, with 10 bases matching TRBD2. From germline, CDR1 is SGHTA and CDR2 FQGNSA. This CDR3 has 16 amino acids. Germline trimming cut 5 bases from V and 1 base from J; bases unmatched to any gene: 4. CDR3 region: CASSISGGVNTGELFF. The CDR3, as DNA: TGTGCCAGCAGCATAAGCGGGGGGGTGAACACCGGGGAGCTGTTTTTT.

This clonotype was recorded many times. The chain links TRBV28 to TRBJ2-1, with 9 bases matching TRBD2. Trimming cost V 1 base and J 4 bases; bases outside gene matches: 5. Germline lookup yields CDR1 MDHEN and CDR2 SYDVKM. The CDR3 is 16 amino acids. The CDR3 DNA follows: TGTGCCAGCAGTTTATTACGCGGGGGGGCTTACAATGAGCAGTTCTTC. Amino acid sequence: CASSLLRGGAYNEQFF.

CDR3 nucleotides: TGTGCCAGCAGCTCAATAGGGCCCGGGGAGCTGTTTTTT. This codes for CASSSIGPGELFF. This chain uses TRBV11-2 with TRBJ2-2; no firm D call. V lost 4 bases to trimming and J lost 6 bases, with 9 bases between them. Germline V lookup: CDR1 SGHAT, CDR2 FQNNGV. CDR3 size: 13 residues.

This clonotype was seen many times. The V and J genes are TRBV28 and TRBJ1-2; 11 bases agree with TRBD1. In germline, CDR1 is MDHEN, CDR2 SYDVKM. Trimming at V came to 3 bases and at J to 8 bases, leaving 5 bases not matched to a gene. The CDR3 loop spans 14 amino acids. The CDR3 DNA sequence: TGTGCCAGCAGTTTTGGACAGGGGGCAGAGGGCTACACCTTC. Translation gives CASSFGQGAEGYTF.

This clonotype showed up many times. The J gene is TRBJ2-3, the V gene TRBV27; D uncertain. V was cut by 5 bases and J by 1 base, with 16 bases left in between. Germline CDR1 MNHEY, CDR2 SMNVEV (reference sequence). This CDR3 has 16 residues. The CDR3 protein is CASSNPATGRTDTQYF. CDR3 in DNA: TGTGCCAGCAGTAACCCCGCGACTGGGCGCACAGATACGCAGTATTTT.

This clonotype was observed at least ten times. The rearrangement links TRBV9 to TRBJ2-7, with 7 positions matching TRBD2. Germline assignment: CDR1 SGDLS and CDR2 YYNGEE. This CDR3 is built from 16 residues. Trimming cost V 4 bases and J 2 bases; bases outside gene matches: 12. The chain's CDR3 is CASSQEIAGTTYEQYF. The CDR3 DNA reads TGTGCCAGCAGCCAAGAAATTGCGGGGACTACCTACGAGCAGTACTTC.

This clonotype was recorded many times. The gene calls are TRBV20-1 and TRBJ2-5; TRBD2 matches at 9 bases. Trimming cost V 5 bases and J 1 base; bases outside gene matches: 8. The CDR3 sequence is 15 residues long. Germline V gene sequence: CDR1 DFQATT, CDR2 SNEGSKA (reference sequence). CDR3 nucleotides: TGCAGTGCTGATAAGCGGGGGGCCCTCCAAGAGACCCAGTACTTC. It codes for CSADKRGALQETQYF.

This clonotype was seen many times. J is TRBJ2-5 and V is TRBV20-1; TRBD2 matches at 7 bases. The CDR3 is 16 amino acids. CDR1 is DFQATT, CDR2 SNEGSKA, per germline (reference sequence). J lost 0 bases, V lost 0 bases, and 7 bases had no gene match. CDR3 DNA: TGCAGTGCTAGAGATTTCGGGCGGGGGTACCAAGAGACCCAGTACTTC. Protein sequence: CSARDFGRGYQETQYF.

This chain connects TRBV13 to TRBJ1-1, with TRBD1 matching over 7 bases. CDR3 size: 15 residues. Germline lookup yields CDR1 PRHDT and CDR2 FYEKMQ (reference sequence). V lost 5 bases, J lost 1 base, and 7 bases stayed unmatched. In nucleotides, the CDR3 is TGTGCCAGCAGCCTACGACAGGGCGCGAACACTGAAGCTTTCTTT. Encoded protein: CASSLRQGANTEAFF.

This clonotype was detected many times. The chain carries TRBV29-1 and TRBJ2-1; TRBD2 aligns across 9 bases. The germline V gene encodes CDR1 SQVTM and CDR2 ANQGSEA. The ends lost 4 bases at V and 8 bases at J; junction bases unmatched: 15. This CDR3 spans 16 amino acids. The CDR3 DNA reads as TGCAGCGTTGGCCTAGCGGGGCCCAACGTGGGCGATGAGCAGTTCTTC. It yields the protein CSVGLAGPNVGDEQFF.

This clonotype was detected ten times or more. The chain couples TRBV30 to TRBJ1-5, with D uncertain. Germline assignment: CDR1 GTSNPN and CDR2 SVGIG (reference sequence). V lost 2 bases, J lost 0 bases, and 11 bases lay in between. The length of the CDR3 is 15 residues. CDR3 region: CAWSKGQFSNQPQHF. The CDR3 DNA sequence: TGTGCCTGGAGTAAGGGCCAGTTTAGCAATCAGCCCCAGCATTTT.

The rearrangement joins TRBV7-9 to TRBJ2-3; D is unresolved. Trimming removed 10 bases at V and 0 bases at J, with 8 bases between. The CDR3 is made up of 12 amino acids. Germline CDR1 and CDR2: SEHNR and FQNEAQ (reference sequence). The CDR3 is CAILSSTDTQYF. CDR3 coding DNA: TGTGCCATACTCTCTAGCACAGATACGCAGTATTTT.

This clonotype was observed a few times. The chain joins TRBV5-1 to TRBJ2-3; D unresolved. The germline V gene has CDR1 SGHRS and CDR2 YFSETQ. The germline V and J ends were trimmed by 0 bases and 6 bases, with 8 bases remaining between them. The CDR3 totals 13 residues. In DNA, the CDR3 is TGCGCCAGCAGCTTGGTGTCCCCGGATACGCAGTATTTT. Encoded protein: CASSLVSPDTQYF.

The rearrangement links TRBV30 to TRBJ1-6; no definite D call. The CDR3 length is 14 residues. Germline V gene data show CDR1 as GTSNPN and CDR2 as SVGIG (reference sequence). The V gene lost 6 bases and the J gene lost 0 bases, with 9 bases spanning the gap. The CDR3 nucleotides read TGTGCCTGTCGGCTTAGCTCCTATAATTCACCCCTCCACTTT. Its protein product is CACRLSSYNSPLHF.

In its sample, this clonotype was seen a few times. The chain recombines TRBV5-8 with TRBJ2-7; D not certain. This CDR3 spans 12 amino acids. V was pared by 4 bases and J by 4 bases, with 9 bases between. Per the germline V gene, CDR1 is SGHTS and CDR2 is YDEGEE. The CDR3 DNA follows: TGTGCCAGCAGCCCTTCTGAATACGAGCAGTACTTC. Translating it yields CASSPSEYEQYF. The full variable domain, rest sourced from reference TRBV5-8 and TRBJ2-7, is EAGVTQSPTHLIKTRGQQATLRCSPISGHTSVYWYQQALGLGLQFLLWYDEGEERNRGNFPPRFSGRQFPNYSSELNVNALELEDSALYLCASSPSEYEQYFGPGTRLTVT.

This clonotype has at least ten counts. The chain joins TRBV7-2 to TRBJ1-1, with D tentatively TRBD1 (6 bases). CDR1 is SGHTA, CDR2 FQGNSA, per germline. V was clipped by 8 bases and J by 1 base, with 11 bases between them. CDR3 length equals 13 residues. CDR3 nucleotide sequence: TGTGCCAGCCGGGGGCCTTCGAACACTGAAGCTTTCTTT. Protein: CASRGPSNTEAFF.